This TCR beta chain stems from a study of blood T cell repertoires in COVID-19 (dated by TCRdb to the early 2020s). Describing the broader study: Collaborator samples came from the United States, Italy and Spain and covered acute and convalescent phases of COVID-19. A de-identified subject ID, COVID-19 status, age in years and sex were almost always included in the sample metadata. Samples were obtained from the ongoing ImmuneRACE study (first 160 participants) and from 1,254 subjects provided by 6 global collaborators. Subjects who had been exposed to COVID-19, were actively infected with it, or had recovered from it provided the deeply sampled blood TCRbeta repertoires that made up the dataset. The prospective study material was composed of cDNA or gDNA derived from T cells, B-cell-depleted T cells, or PBMCs. The repertoires were released in a freely available public database intended as a resource for research on the immune response to SARS-CoV-2. Where HLA class I and class II types were available, the types were taken from metadata supplied by the sample provider, not from assay-based typing. The paper as a whole reports these results and caveats: How much clinical and demographic metadata was included differed by source and by participant, and the metadata was provided uncurated.

Comments on this clone: This clone's antigen is unknown. The sample holds no much larger clone one base away, and base qualities are not on file.

Participants in the prospective study were aged about 18 to 90 years, lived in over 20 United States geographic areas, and enrolled through a virtual design. Cohort assignment in the prospective study relied on participant-reported clinical history from a screening survey and a study questionnaire. Recovered participants in ImmuneRACE Cohort 3 were defined as having two consecutive negative NP/OP PCR tests, clearance from a healthcare professional, or resolution of symptoms. In the prospective study, whole blood, serum and a nasopharyngeal or oropharyngeal swab were collected from each participant by mobile phlebotomists. Participants in the prospective study had the option to provide additional blood draws and questionnaires over an approximately 2-month period. Prospective study blood samples were shipped either frozen or at room temperature before DNA extraction. From its cysteine to its phenylalanine, the CDR3 spans 14 amino acids. Just CDR3 DNA is preserved here, 42 bases in frame from base 1.

TCRbeta CDR3 regions were amplified from genomic DNA using the immunoSEQ Assay, a bias-controlled multiplex PCR. On the study's bioinformatics: The number of nucleated cells in each sample was estimated from the amplification of reference gene primers within the assay. To quantify the absolute abundance of each unique TCRbeta CDR3 rearrangement, sequence reads were collapsed and filtered. For each sample, productive Simpson clonality was calculated as the square root of Simpson's diversity index across productive rearrangements. The source is immuneACCESS, and TCRdb retained only in-frame sequences with V and J called. Part of the clones is not carried over; for the studies checked, unresolved V genes explain less than half of this, and the remainder is unexplained. V, J and clone size reflect that table, while D and trimming were determined from the DNA. The sample table contains approximately 150,000 clones; only one count was recorded for around 81% of them. 6% of the sample is taken by the ten largest.

The sequence was obtained from a man between 35 and 55 years old who had recovered from COVID-19. Sequencing used PBMCs or T cells enriched from blood (not recorded which). Rearrangement joined TRBV21-1 to TRBJ1-2; no DNA check was done on the table's D call, TRBD1. TRBV21-1 is a pseudogene segment. The CDR3 region: CASSKTPCNYGYTF. The DNA sequence reads TGTGCCAGCAGCAAGACACCCTGTAACTATGGCTACACCTTC.